The next 8 T cell receptor beta chains were all read from a single sample in a study of blood T cell repertoires in COVID-19. The table came from immunoSEQ multiplex PCR; TCRdb's copy has only in-frame clones and leaves some out. This table holds around 3,000 clones, 93% found once. The specimen was peripheral blood. These receptors all come from a human donor in a cohort sampled during active COVID-19.

The V call is TRBV3-1 (or the pseudogene TRBV3-2), the J call TRBJ2-3; TRBD1 aligns across 11 bases. The V gene end was trimmed by 3 bases and the J gene end by 5 bases; junction bases not matched to a gene: 4. CDR1 is LGHDT, CDR2 YNNKEL, per germline (reference sequence). CDR3 length: 15 residues. The CDR3 is CASSHAGQGGDTQYF. For the CDR3, the DNA is TGTGCCAGCAGCCACGCGGGACAGGGGGGAGATACGCAGTATTTT.

The chain links TRBV10-3 to TRBJ1-2; TRBD1 matches 9 bases. Germline V gene lookup returns CDR1 ENHRY and CDR2 SYGVKD. The CDR3 runs to 13 residues. With V trimmed by 5 bases and J by 6 bases, 4 bases remained unmatched. The CDR3 spells CAISKTGGDGYTF. The CDR3 DNA reads as TGTGCCATCAGTAAGACAGGGGGAGATGGCTACACCTTC.

This clone was picked up one time. CDR3 in DNA: TGTGCCAGCAGCTTAGCCCCAGCCTCGGGCGGGAAAGAGACCCAGTACTTC. Amino acids: CASSLAPASGGKETQYF. This chain connects TRBV7-8 to TRBJ2-5; TRBD2 is a possible D gene (6 bases). Trimming took 0 bases from V and 3 from J, leaving 17 bases between them. There are 17 residues in the CDR3. The V gene's germline CDR1 is SGHVS and CDR2 FQNEAQ.

This rearrangement joins TRBV6-5 to TRBJ1-2; 7 bases agree with TRBD1. Germline V lookup: CDR1 MNHEY, CDR2 SVGAGI. The V segment lost 5 bases and the J segment 4 bases; nucleotides outside the gene matches: 7. CDR3 length: 14 residues. Here the CDR3 DNA reads TGTGCCAGCAGTCGGACAGGAACAATCTATGGCTACACCTTC. It encodes CASSRTGTIYGYTF.

This chain joins TRBV5-1 and TRBJ2-3; 8 bases line up with TRBD2. This CDR3 is built from 14 residues. Per the germline V gene, CDR1 is SGHRS and CDR2 is YFSETQ. V was pared by 3 bases and J by 0 bases, with 0 bases of the junction left unmatched. CDR3 sequence: CASSSSGSTDTQYF. The DNA for the CDR3 is TGCGCCAGCAGCTCTAGCGGGAGCACAGATACGCAGTATTTT.

This chain joins TRBV2 and TRBJ2-5; maybe TRBD2 (5 bases). The ends were cut back, 3 bases at V and 4 bases at J, with 18 bases in the middle. The CDR3 sequence is 16 residues long. Germline CDR1 SNHLY, CDR2 FYNNEI. CDR3 region: CASSDRADLAVETQYF. CDR3 sequence (DNA): TGTGCCAGCAGTGACCGGGCCGACCTAGCAGTAGAGACCCAGTACTTC.

V usage is TRBV28 and J usage is TRBJ2-1; unclear D gene. V dropped 8 bases and J dropped 4 bases, with 12 bases sitting between them. CDR1 is MDHEN and CDR2 is SYDVKM in the germline V gene. CDR3 length: 13 residues. CDR3 DNA sequence: TGTGCCAGCCGCTTGTCAGCGTACAATGAGCAGTTCTTC. Translated: CASRLSAYNEQFF.

V gene TRBV11-2 combines with J gene TRBJ1-1; D unresolved. With 5 bases removed from V and 0 bases from J, the gap between germline ends came to 13 bases. The CDR3 consists of 15 residues. The germline CDR1 and CDR2 sequences are SGHAT and FQNNGV. The CDR3, as DNA: TGTGCCAGCAGCGGTCGGGGTATTGTGAACACTGAAGCTTTCTTT. It codes for CASSGRGIVNTEAFF.